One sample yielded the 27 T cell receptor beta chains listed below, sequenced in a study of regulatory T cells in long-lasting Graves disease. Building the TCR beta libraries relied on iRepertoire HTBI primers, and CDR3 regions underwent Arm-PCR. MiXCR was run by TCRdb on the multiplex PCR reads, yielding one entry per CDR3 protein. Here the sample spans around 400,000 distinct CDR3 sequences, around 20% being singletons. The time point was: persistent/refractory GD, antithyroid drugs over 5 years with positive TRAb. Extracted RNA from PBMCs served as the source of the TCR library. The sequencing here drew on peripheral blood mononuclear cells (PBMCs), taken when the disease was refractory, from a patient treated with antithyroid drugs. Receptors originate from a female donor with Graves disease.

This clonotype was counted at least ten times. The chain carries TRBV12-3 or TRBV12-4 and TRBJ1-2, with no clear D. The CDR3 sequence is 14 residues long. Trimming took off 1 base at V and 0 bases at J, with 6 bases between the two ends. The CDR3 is CASSLDSTNYGYTF. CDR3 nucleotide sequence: TGTGCCAGCAGTTTAGACAGCACTAACTATGGCTACACCTTC.

CDR3 in DNA: TGTGCCAGCAGTTATGAGGACACAGTTTACAATGAGCAGTTCTTC. This translates into CASSYEDTVYNEQFF. V usage is TRBV6-5 and J usage is TRBJ2-1; weak D call: TRBD1 (5 bases). The V and J ends lost 3 bases and 4 bases respectively, with 13 bases between them. The germline CDR1 and CDR2 sequences are MNHEY and SVGAGI. This CDR3 region has 15 residues.

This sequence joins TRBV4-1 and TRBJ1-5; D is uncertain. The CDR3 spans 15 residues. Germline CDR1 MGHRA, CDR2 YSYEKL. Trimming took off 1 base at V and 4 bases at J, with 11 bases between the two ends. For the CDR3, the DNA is TGCGCCAGCAGCCAAGGGTTTACCCTAAATCAGCCCCAGCATTTT. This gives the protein CASSQGFTLNQPQHF.

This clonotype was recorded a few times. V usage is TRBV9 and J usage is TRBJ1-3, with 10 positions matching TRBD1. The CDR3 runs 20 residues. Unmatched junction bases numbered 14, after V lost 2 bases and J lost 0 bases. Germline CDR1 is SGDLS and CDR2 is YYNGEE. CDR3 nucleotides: TGTGCCAGCAGCGTGGGGCCGGGACAGGGGACCTCTAGCTCTGGAAACACCATATATTTT. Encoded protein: CASSVGPGQGTSSSGNTIYF.

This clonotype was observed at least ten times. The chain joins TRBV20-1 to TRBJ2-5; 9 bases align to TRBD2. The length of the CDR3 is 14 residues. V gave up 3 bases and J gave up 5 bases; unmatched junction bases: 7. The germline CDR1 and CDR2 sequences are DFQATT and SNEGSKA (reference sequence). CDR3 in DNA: TGCAGTGCTAGTCCAGCGGGAGGCCGGGAGACCCAGTACTTC. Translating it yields CSASPAGGRETQYF.

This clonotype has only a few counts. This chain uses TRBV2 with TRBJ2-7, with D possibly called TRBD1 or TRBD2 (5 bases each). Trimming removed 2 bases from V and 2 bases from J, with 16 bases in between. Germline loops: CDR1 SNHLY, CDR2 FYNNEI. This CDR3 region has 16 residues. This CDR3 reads CASSEIVQGPTYEQYF. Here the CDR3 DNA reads TGTGCCAGCAGTGAAATAGTCCAGGGACCCACCTACGAGCAGTACTTC.

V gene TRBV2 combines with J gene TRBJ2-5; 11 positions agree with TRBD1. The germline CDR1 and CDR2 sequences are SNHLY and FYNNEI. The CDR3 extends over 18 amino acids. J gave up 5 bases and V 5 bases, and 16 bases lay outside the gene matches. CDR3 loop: CASSFSATGQGAPETQYF. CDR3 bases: TGTGCCAGCAGTTTCTCGGCCACTGGACAGGGGGCTCCTGAGACCCAGTACTTC.

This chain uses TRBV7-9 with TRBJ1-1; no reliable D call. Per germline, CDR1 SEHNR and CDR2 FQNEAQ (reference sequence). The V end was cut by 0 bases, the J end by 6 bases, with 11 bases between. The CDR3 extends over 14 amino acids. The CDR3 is CASSLAIGASEAFF. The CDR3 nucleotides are TGTGCCAGCAGCTTAGCGATCGGAGCGTCTGAAGCTTTCTTT.

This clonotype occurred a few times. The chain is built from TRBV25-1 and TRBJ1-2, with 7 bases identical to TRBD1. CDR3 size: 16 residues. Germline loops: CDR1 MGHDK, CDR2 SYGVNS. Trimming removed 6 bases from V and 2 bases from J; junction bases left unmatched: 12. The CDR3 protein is CASSGPTGTENYGYTF. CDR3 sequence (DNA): TGTGCCAGCAGCGGACCGACAGGGACGGAGAACTATGGCTACACCTTC.

CDR3 protein: CAIGQGQETQYF. CDR3 bases: TGTGCCATCGGACAGGGCCAAGAGACCCAGTACTTC. The V gene is TRBV10-3, the J gene TRBJ2-5; 8 bases map to TRBD1. CDR1 is ENHRY, CDR2 SYGVKD, per germline. J lost 1 base, V lost 8 bases, and 0 bases had no gene match. This CDR3 contains 12 residues.

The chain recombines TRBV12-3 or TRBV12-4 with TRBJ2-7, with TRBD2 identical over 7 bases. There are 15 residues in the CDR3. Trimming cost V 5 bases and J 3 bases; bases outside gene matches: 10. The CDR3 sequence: CASSTQGWGGYEQYF. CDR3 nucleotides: TGTGCCAGCAGTACCCAAGGGTGGGGGGGCTACGAGCAGTACTTC.

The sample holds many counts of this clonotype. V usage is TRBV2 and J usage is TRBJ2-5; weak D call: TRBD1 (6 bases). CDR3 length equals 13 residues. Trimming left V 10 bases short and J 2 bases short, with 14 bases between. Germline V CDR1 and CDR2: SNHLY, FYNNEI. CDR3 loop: CAITTGEQETQYF. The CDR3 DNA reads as TGTGCCATTACGACAGGAGAGCAAGAGACCCAGTACTTC.

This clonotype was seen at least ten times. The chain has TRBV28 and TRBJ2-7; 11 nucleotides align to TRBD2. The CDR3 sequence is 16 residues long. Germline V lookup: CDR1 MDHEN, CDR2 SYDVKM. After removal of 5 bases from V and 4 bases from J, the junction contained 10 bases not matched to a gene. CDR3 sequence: CASSPVRTSGRYEQYF. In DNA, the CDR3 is TGTGCCAGCAGTCCCGTACGAACTAGCGGGAGATACGAGCAGTACTTC.

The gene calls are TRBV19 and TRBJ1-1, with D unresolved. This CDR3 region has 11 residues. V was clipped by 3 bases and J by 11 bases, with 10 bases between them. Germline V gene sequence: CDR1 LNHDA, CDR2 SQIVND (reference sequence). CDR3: CASSIGVSAFF. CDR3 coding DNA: TGTGCCAGTAGTATCGGGGTTTCGGCTTTCTTT.

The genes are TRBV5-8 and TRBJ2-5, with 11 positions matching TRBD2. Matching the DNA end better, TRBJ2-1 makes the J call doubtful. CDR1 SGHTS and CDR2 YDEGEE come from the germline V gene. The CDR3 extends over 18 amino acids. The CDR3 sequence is CASSSHGGASGRLGEQFF. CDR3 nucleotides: TGTGCCAGCAGCTCCCACGGGGGGGCTAGCGGGAGGTTGGGTGAGCAGTTCTTC.

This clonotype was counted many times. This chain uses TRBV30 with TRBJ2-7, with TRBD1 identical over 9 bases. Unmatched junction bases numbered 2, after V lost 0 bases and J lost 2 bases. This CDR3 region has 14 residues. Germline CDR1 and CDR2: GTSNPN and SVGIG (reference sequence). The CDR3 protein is CAWSVRQGAYEQYF. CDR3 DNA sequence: TGTGCCTGGAGTGTTAGACAGGGGGCCTACGAGCAGTACTTC.

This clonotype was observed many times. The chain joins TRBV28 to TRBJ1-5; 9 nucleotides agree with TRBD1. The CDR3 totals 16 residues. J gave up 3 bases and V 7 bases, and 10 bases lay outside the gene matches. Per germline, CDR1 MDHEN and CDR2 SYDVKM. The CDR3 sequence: CASNHPGTGYNQPQHF. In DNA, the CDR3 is TGTGCCAGCAACCACCCCGGGACAGGGTACAATCAGCCCCAGCATTTT.

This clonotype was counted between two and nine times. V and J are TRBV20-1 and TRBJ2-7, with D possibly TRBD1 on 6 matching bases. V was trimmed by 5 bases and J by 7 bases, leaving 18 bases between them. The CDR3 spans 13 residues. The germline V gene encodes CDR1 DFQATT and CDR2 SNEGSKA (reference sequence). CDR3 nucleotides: TGCAGTGCTTTCGGGACACCTCTTTCAGAGCAGTACTTC. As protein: CSAFGTPLSEQYF.

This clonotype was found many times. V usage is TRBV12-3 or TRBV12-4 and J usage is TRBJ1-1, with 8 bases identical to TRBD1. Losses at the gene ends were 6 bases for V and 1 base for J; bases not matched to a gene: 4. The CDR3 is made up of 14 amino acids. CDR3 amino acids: CASSSGTGNTEAFF. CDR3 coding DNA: TGTGCCAGCAGCTCCGGGACAGGGAACACTGAAGCTTTCTTT.

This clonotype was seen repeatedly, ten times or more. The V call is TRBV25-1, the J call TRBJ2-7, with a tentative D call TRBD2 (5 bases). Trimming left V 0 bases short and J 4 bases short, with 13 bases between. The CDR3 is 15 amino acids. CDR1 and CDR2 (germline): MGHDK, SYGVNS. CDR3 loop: CASSEYFSEPYEQYF. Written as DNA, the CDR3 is TGTGCCAGCAGTGAATATTTTAGCGAACCTTACGAGCAGTACTTC.

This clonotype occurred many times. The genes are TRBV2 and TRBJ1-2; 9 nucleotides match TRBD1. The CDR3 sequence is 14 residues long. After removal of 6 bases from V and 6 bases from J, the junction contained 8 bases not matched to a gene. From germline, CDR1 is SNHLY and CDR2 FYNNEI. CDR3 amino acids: CASRLQGAIDGYTF. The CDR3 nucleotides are TGTGCCAGCAGATTACAGGGGGCCATTGATGGCTACACCTTC.

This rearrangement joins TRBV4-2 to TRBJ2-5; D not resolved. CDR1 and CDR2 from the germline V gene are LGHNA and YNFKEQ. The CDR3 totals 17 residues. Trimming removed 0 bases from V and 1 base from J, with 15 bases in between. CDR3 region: CASSQDQLVRSQETQYF. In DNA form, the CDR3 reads TGTGCCAGCAGCCAAGATCAGTTAGTCAGGTCCCAAGAGACCCAGTACTTC.

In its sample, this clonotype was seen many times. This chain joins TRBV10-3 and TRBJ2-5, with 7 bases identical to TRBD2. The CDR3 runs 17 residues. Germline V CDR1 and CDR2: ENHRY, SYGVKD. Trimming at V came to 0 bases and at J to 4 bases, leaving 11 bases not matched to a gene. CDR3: CAISESRTGGDVETQYF. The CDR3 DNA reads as TGTGCCATCAGTGAGTCCAGGACGGGAGGAGATGTAGAGACCCAGTACTTC.

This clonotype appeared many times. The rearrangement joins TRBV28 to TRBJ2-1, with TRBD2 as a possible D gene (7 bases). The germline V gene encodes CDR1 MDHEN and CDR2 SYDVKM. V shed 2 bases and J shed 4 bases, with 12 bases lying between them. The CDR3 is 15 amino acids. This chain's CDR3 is CASSLGGGAYNEQFF. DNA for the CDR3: TGTGCCAGCAGTTTAGGGGGGGGGGCTTACAATGAGCAGTTCTTC.

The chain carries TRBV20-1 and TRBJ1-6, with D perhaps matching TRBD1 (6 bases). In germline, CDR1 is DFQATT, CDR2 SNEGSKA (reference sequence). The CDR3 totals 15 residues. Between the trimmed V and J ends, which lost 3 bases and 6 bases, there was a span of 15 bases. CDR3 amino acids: CSASPPGGFNSPLHF. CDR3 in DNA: TGCAGTGCTAGCCCCCCCGGGGGCTTTAATTCACCCCTCCACTTT.

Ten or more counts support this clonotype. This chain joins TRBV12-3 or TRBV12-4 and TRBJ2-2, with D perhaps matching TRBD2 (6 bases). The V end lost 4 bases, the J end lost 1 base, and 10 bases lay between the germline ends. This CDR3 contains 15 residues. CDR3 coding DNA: TGTGCCAGCAGTTATAGCGGACAGAACACCGGGGAGCTGTTTTTT. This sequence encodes CASSYSGQNTGELFF.

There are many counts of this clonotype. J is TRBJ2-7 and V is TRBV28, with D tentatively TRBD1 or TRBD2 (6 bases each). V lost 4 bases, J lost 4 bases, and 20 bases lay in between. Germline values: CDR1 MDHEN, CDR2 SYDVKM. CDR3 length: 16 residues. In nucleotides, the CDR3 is TGTGCCAGCAGTTCCCCGGGGGCTAGCGAGACGTACGAGCAGTACTTC. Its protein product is CASSSPGASETYEQYF.